This TCR beta chain was captured in a study of blood T cell repertoires in COVID-19 (TCRdb year 2020). About the full investigation: The collaborator samples originated in the United States, Italy and Spain and spanned the acute and convalescent phases of COVID-19. Where HLA class I and class II types were available, the types were taken from metadata supplied by the sample provider, not from assay-based typing. A de-identified subject ID, COVID-19 status, age in years and sex were almost always included in the sample metadata. A freely available public database, intended as a resource for researchers studying the immune response to SARS-CoV-2, is where the repertoires were released. The material from the prospective study consisted of cDNA or gDNA derived from T cells, B-cell-depleted T cells, or PBMCs. Deeply sampled blood TCRbeta repertoires from subjects exposed to, actively infected with, or recovered from COVID-19 were included in the dataset. The samples were drawn from the first 160 participants of the ongoing ImmuneRACE study and from 1,254 subjects provided by 6 global collaborators.

Study-level results and caveats: Clinical and demographic metadata were provided uncurated, with the amount varying by source and participant.

In the prospective study, participants were about 18 to 95 years old, resided in approximately 25 geographic areas of the United States, and were enrolled through a virtual design. To assign participants to cohorts, the prospective study relied on clinical history that participants themselves reported in a screening survey and a study questionnaire. A participant counted as exposed if, within 2 weeks of entering the study, that participant had been in contact with someone who had a PCR-confirmed or clinician-diagnosed COVID-19 case. In the prospective study, whole blood, serum and a nasopharyngeal or oropharyngeal swab were collected from each participant by mobile phlebotomists. Participants in the prospective study had the option to provide additional blood draws and questionnaires over a 2-month period. Before DNA extraction, prospective study blood samples were shipped either frozen or at room temperature.

TCRbeta CDR3 regions were amplified from genomic DNA using the immunoSEQ Assay, a bias-controlled multiplex PCR. The authors' pipeline ran thus. The number of nucleated cells in each sample was estimated from the amplification of reference gene primers within the assay. To quantify the absolute abundance of each unique TCRbeta CDR3 rearrangement, sequence reads were collapsed and filtered. For each sample, productive Simpson clonality was calculated as the square root of Simpson's diversity index over productive rearrangements. As stored in TCRdb, this immuneACCESS dataset retains in-frame rearrangements with V and J assigned. A fraction of the clones does not appear; measured against another copy, unresolved V genes explain less than half of the discrepancy, and the remainder lacks a known reason. The V and J calls and clone size are taken from that table; D and trimming were inferred from the DNA. The sample table shows hundreds of thousands of clones, and around 89% are seen once. Jointly, the top ten make up about 15% of the sample.

V loses 3 bases of germline sequence and J loses 3 bases, and the interval between the two ends is 18 bases. The CDR3 has 17 amino acids, counting the end cysteine and phenylalanine. Of all the DNA, just the CDR3 is kept, 51 bases in frame from base 1. The germline V gene sets CDR1 to SGHRS and CDR2 to YFSETQ. Ten or more counts support this clone. No cognate antigen has been identified for it. Base qualities are not at hand, and no much larger clone is one base apart. Material for sequencing was PBMCs or T cells enriched from blood (not recorded which). Recombination linked TRBV5-1 to TRBJ2-2, with the D gene too uncertain to name. This TCR was sampled from a man under 40 who had been exposed to COVID-19. This receptor carries the CDR3 CASSYGGLGIDTGELFF. The nucleotides read TGCGCCAGCAGCTATGGTGGCCTAGGCATAGACACCGGGGAGCTGTTTTTT.